The 3 T cell receptor beta chains listed next were all sequenced from one sample in a study of cytomegalovirus exposure and HLA in healthy donors. The PCR had 60 Vbeta and 13 Jbeta primers. Some clones are missing from TCRdb's copy, which holds only in-frame ones; the method was immunoSEQ multiplex PCR. The repertoire holds fewer than 200,000 clones, with approximately 80% as singletons. Sequencing was done on a sample of PBMCs. The receptor source for this set is a woman between 18 and 30 years old in good health and CMV-seronegative.

In the case of this clone: Other DNA sequences in this specimen translate into the identical CDR3. The chain uses TRBV27 and TRBJ2-7, with TRBD2 matching 7 bases. Germline-derived CDR1 and CDR2 are MNHEY and SMNVEV (reference sequence). This CDR3 has 14 residues. J was trimmed by 2 bases and V by 3 bases; bases with no gene match: 4. The CDR3 protein is CASSFSGTAYEQYF. CDR3 sequence (DNA): TGTGCCAGCAGTTTCAGCGGGACCGCCTACGAGCAGTACTTC.

The chain couples TRBV21-1 to TRBJ1-1. TRBV21-1 is reported as a pseudogene. CDR3 length: 13 amino acids. CDR3 sequence (DNA): TGTGCCAGCAGCAAAGAAAGCATCGCTGAAGCTTTCTTT. Translating it yields CASSKESIAEAFF.

In this sample, this clone turned up once. The CDR3 protein is CASSPPDRGRLNEQFF. The CDR3 nucleotides are TGTGCCAGCAGCCCCCCGGACAGGGGGCGTTTAAATGAGCAGTTCTTC. J is TRBJ2-1 and V is TRBV7-9; TRBD1 aligns across 11 bases. J lost 7 bases, V lost 5 bases, and 10 bases had no gene match. Germline lookup yields CDR1 SEHNR and CDR2 FQNEAQ (reference sequence). There are 16 residues in the CDR3.